The rows below give T cell receptor beta chains drawn from one sample of a study of T cell changes during pregnancy in multiple sclerosis. Using immunoSEQ multiplex PCR, the repertoire was profiled, and TCRdb retains in-frame clones only, with some absent. The table has roughly 24,000 clones, roughly 87% seen once. The material was CD8+ T cells from peripheral blood mononuclear cells, obtained after pregnancy. These receptors originate from a female donor with multiple sclerosis, enrolled in a pregnancy study. The CDR3 runs from the conserved cysteine through the conserved F or W. D genes are given only for firm matches. Some rows have no size entry. The others give once, few or many, or a class for an expanded clone.

>TRBV27|TRBJ1-5|NA|TRBD1
CASSFNRGLGQPQHF
TGTGCCAGCAGCTTTAACAGGGGATTAGGTCAGCCCCAGCATTTT
>TRBV29-1|TRBJ1-2|NA|TRBD1
CSGDRFQGSGYTF
TGCAGCGGGGACAGGTTCCAGGGGTCGGGCTACACCTTC
>TRBV11-3|TRBJ2-7|NA|NA
CANSSGTTTSHRYEQYF
TGTGCCAATAGCTCCGGGACAACGACTAGCCATCGCTACGAGCAGTACTTC
>TRBV13|TRBJ2-7|NA|TRBD1
CASTQGADYEQYF
TGTGCCAGCACCCAGGGGGCCGACTACGAGCAGTACTTC
>TRBV20-1|TRBJ2-1|NA|NA
CSLYSYNEQFF
TGCAGTCTCTACTCCTACAATGAGCAGTTCTTC
>TRBV4-1|TRBJ1-2|NA|NA
CASSQSSAGYGLYGYTF
TGCGCCAGCAGCCAAAGCTCCGCGGGGTACGGGCTCTATGGCTACACCTTC
>TRBV19|TRBJ2-1|NA|TRBD1
CASSILLVGQGIYNEQFF
TGTGCCAGTAGTATATTATTAGTGGGACAGGGCATCTACAATGAGCAGTTCTTC
>TRBV4-1|TRBJ2-1|NA|NA
CASSHPKWLERLGEQFF
TGCGCCAGCAGCCATCCAAAGTGGCTAGAACGCCTCGGTGAGCAGTTCTTC
>TRBV6-4|TRBJ1-1|few|NA
CASSDSSNTEAFF
TGTGCCAGCAGTGACAGCTCTAACACTGAAGCTTTCTTT
>TRBV19|TRBJ2-7|NA|NA
CASSTSLYEQYF
TGTGCCAGTAGTACCTCCCTCTACGAGCAGTACTTC
>TRBV5-6|TRBJ1-2|NA|NA
CASSFPSTGSYGYTF
TGTGCCAGCAGCTTCCCCTCGACAGGCTCCTATGGCTACACCTTC
>TRBV6-5|TRBJ2-2|NA|NA
CASSYSTLARELFF
TGTGCCAGCAGTTACTCGACTCTAGCGAGGGAGCTGTTTTTT
>TRBV28|TRBJ2-3|few|TRBD2
CASSRRGASTDTQYF
TGTGCCAGCAGTCGGCGGGGGGCCAGCACAGATACGCAGTATTTT
>TRBV25-1|TRBJ2-1|NA|TRBD2
CASSESGVLYNEQFF
TGTGCCAGCAGTGAAAGCGGGGTCCTATACAATGAGCAGTTCTTC
>TRBV9|TRBJ2-1|NA|TRBD2
CASSVEGLAGFYDEQFF
TGTGCCAGCAGCGTAGAGGGACTAGCGGGATTTTACGATGAGCAGTTCTTC
>TRBV9|TRBJ1-2|NA|NA
CASSVGRGYGYTF
TGTGCCAGCAGCGTAGGAAGGGGCTATGGCTACACCTTC
>TRBV7-9|TRBJ2-3|NA|TRBD1
CASSLPDRGRPDTQYF
TGTGCCAGCAGCCTCCCTGACAGGGGGCGCCCAGATACGCAGTATTTT
>TRBV6-5|TRBJ2-3|NA|TRBD2
CASSSSGPTDTQYF
TGTGCCAGCAGTTCTAGCGGACCCACAGATACGCAGTATTTT
>TRBV27|TRBJ2-5|once|NA
CASSPSPLAKETQYF
TGTGCCAGCAGTCCCTCCCCCCTAGCTAAGGAGACCCAGTACTTC
>TRBV6-5|TRBJ2-3|NA|TRBD2
CASSPWGGITDTQYF
TGTGCCAGCAGTCCCTGGGGGGGAATCACAGATACGCAGTATTTT
>TRBV4-3|TRBJ2-7|NA|TRBD2
CASSQLTGTSGYEQYF
TGCGCCAGCAGCCAGCTAACCGGGACTAGCGGGTACGAGCAGTACTTC
>TRBV2|TRBJ2-1|NA|TRBD2
CASRGTSGGNEQFF
TGTGCCAGCAGGGGGACTAGCGGGGGGAATGAGCAGTTCTTC
>TRBV11-2|TRBJ1-1|NA|TRBD1
CASSEPGQPMNTEAFF
TGTGCCAGCAGCGAGCCGGGACAGCCTATGAACACTGAAGCTTTCTTT
>TRBV28|TRBJ2-5|NA|NA
CASSPSHRPYRGTQYF
TGTGCCAGCAGTCCATCCCACCGGCCCTATCGGGGGACCCAGTACTTC
>TRBV7-6|TRBJ2-2|NA|NA
CASSSGWTSNTGELFF
TGTGCCAGCAGCTCGGGGTGGACCTCGAACACCGGGGAGCTGTTTTTT
>TRBV18|TRBJ2-7|NA|TRBD1
CASSPLGQGMYEQYF
TGTGCCAGCTCACCACTCGGACAGGGGATGTACGAGCAGTACTTC
>TRBV5-5|TRBJ1-3|NA|TRBD1
CASSRGTGQDTIYF
TGTGCCAGCAGCCGAGGGACAGGGCAAGACACCATATATTTT
>TRBV7-9|TRBJ1-1|NA|NA
CASSMTENTEAFF
TGTGCCAGCAGCATGACAGAGAACACTGAAGCTTTCTTT
>TRBV7-9|TRBJ2-7|NA|NA
CASSGPTLDRRTYEQYF
TGTGCCAGCTCTGGCCCCACTCTTGACAGAAGAACCTACGAGCAGTACTTC